Following are 8 T cell receptor beta chains from one sample sequenced in a study of T cell changes during pregnancy in multiple sclerosis. Measured with immunoSEQ multiplex PCR; TCRdb has only the in-frame clones, and not every one. The sample consists of some 74,000 clones, roughly 92% of them appearing once. The input for sequencing was peripheral blood, taken after pregnancy. Receptor source: a female donor in good health, enrolled as a control in a pregnancy study.

This clone appeared a single time. The chain employs TRBV2 and TRBJ2-5; D perhaps matches TRBD2 (5 bases). The CDR3 totals 11 residues. Germline-derived CDR1 and CDR2 are SNHLY and FYNNEI. V was trimmed by 5 bases and J by 5 bases, leaving 6 bases between them. The CDR3 DNA sequence: TGTGCCAGCAGTCTAGCCGAGACCCAGTACTTC. Translation gives CASSLAETQYF.

The chain combines TRBV27 with TRBJ2-3, with D possibly matching TRBD2 (7 bases). The CDR3 has 16 amino acids. Germline lookup yields CDR1 MNHEY and CDR2 SMNVEV (reference sequence). Trimming took off 5 bases at V and 1 base at J, with 16 bases between the two ends. The CDR3: CASSPPGAGGTDTQYF. The CDR3 DNA reads TGTGCCAGCAGTCCCCCGGGGGCGGGGGGCACAGATACGCAGTATTTT.

This sequence joins TRBV10-3 and TRBJ1-5; D is uncertain. The germline V gene encodes CDR1 ENHRY and CDR2 SYGVKD. This CDR3 is 13 amino acids long. Trimming took off 4 bases at V and 1 base at J, with 5 bases between the two ends. DNA of the CDR3: TGTGCCATCAGTGCGGGAAGCAATCAGCCCCAGCATTTT. As protein: CAISAGSNQPQHF.

This chain links TRBV9 with TRBJ2-7; D perhaps matches TRBD1 (5 bases). The CDR3 contains 14 residues. CDR1 and CDR2 from the germline V gene are SGDLS and YYNGEE. V shed 0 bases and J shed 5 bases, with 12 bases lying between them. CDR3 nucleotide sequence: TGTGCCAGCAGCGTAGGGCAGGGAAGGCACGAGCAGTACTTC. Its translation: CASSVGQGRHEQYF.

The rearrangement joins TRBV19 to TRBJ1-5, with a weak D call TRBD1 (6 bases). The CDR3 runs to 18 residues. Germline assignment: CDR1 LNHDA and CDR2 SQIVND (reference sequence). V was cut by 8 bases and J by 4 bases, with 27 bases left in between. The CDR3 bases are TGTGCCAGTTCCACCGGACAGTTAAGAGCTCGGAGAAATCAGCCCCAGCATTTT. It is translated as CASSTGQLRARRNQPQHF.

This sequence joins TRBV11-2 and TRBJ2-1; 8 nucleotides line up with TRBD2. From germline, CDR1 is SGHAT and CDR2 FQNNGV. The V and J ends lost 1 base and 8 bases, in that order; junction bases with no gene match: 10. The CDR3 is made up of 16 amino acids. As DNA, the CDR3 is TGTGCCAGCAGCTTAGGGTACGGGGGGGCTTCGGATGAGCAGTTCTTC. As protein: CASSLGYGGASDEQFF. Complete variable domain (other parts from reference TRBV11-2 and TRBJ2-1): EAGVAQSPRYKIIEKRQSVAFWCNPISGHATLYWYQQILGQGPKLLIQFQNNGVVDDSQLPKDRFSAERLKGVDSTLKIQPAKLEDSAVYLCASSLGYGGASDEQFFGPGTRLTVL.

There are a few counts of this clone. The chain uses TRBV2 and TRBJ2-1; TRBD1 aligns across 7 bases. Per the germline V gene, CDR1 is SNHLY and CDR2 is FYNNEI. This CDR3 spans 14 amino acids. Germline trimming cut 8 bases from V and 9 bases from J; bases unmatched to any gene: 13. CDR3 bases: TGTGCCAGCGGCACCTTACAGGGGTCTGGTGAGCAGTTCTTC. Its protein is CASGTLQGSGEQFF.

The V and J genes are TRBV5-1 and TRBJ2-5; 7 bases align to TRBD1. The germline gives CDR1 SGHRS, CDR2 YFSETQ. The CDR3 totals 14 residues. The V gene end was trimmed by 4 bases and the J gene end by 0 bases; junction bases not matched to a gene: 3. CDR3: CASSKGQYQETQYF. DNA of the CDR3: TGCGCCAGCAGCAAGGGACAGTACCAAGAGACCCAGTACTTC.